This TCR beta chain was documented in a study of shared clonotypes between healthy human individuals. Notes on the study in general: Sampling covered nothing but blood. Tissue TCR repertoires likely differ from those found in blood.

A remark on this clone: Its antigen is undetermined.

A deep-level run was used for the assay. Sequencing used immunoSEQ multiplex PCR; TCRdb keeps in-frame clones, though not all of them. The sample lists hundreds of thousands of clones, around 78% seen once, with 12% in the top ten. The CDR3 contains 15 residues. Unmatched junction bases numbered 8, after V lost 5 bases and J lost 5 bases. Germline lookup yields CDR1 SGHAT and CDR2 FQDESV (reference sequence). Nashville, Tennessee was home to all donors, who were Caucasian adults. Sequenced sample: PBMCs. This TCR derives from a woman aged 40 to 50 in good health. Some clones in this sample may be carry-over from other donors' samples. This chain uses TRBV11-1 with TRBJ1-1, with 10 bases matching TRBD1. The CDR3 DNA is TGTGCCAGCAGCCGGGGGGGACAGGGGAGAACTGAAGCTTTCTTT. Residues: CASSRGGQGRTEAFF.